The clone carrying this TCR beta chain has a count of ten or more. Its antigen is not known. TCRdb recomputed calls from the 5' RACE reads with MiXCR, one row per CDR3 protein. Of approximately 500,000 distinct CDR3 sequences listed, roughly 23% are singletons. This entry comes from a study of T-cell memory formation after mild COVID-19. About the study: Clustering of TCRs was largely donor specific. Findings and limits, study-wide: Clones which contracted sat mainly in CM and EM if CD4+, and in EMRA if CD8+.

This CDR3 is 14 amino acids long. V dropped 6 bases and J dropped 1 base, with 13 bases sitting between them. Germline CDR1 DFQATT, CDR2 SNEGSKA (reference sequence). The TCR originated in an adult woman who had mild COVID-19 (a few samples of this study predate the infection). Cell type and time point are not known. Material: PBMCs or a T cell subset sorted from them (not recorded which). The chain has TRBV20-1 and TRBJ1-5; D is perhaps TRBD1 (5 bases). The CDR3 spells CSAVRGPSNQPQHF. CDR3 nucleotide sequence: TGCAGTGCGGTAAGGGGTCCAAGCAATCAGCCCCAGCATTTT.